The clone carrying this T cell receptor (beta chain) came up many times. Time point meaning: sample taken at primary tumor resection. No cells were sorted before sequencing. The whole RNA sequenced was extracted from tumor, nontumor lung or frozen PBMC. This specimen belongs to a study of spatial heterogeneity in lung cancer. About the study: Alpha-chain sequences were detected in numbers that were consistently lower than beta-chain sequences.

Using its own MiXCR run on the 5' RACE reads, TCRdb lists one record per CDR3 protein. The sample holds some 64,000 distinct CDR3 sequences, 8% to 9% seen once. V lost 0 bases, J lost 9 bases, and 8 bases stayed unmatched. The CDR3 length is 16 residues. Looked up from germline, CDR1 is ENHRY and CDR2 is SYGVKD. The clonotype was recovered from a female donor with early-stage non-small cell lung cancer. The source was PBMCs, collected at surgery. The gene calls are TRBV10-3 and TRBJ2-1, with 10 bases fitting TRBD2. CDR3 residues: CAISESASGRYGEQFF. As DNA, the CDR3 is TGTGCCATCAGTGAGTCGGCTAGCGGGAGATATGGTGAGCAGTTCTTC.